These T cell receptor beta chains were read from a single sample in a study of CD8+CD57+ T cells in acquired aplastic anemia. Each CDR3 protein gets one entry after TCRdb re-called the reads with MiXCR. The data contain 350,000 to 450,000 distinct CDR3 sequences, about 70% of them singletons. The sequencing input was sorted CD4+, CD8+, or CD8+CD57+ T cells (not recorded which) from PBMCs. These receptors all stem from a human donor in good health, serving as a control. The CDR3 runs from the conserved cysteine through the conserved F or W. The D gene is left open where the match is weak. Clone size appears in some rows only: once, few, many, or a class for an expanded clone.

J gene: TRBJ2-1; V gene: TRBV12-3/TRBV12-4; clone size: NA; D gene: NA; CDR3 DNA: TGTGCCAGCAGTTATGGGGACAAGTACAATGAGCAGTTCTTC; CDR3 protein: CASSYGDKYNEQFF
J gene: TRBJ1-4; V gene: TRBV15; clone size: NA; D gene: NA; CDR3 DNA: TGTGCCACCAGCTTAGTCACAGCAGGAGGTAATGAGCAAATGATTTTT; CDR3 protein: CATSLVTAGGNEQMIF
J gene: TRBJ1-6; V gene: TRBV2; clone size: few; D gene: TRBD1; CDR3 DNA: TGTGCCAGCAGCGACACAGGGGGTTATAATTCACCCCTCCACTTT; CDR3 protein: CASSDTGGYNSPLHF
J gene: TRBJ2-7; V gene: TRBV28; clone size: few; D gene: NA; CDR3 DNA: TGTGCCAGCAGTTTTCAAGGGTTCTCCTACGAGCAGTACTTC; CDR3 protein: CASSFQGFSYEQYF
J gene: TRBJ1-1; V gene: TRBV12-3/TRBV12-4; clone size: many; D gene: TRBD1; CDR3 DNA: TGTGCCAGCGGTCGAGCAGGGGGCCTGGGAGCTTTCTTT; CDR3 protein: CASGRAGGLGAFF
J gene: TRBJ2-6; V gene: TRBV2; clone size: once; D gene: NA; CDR3 DNA: TGTGCCAGCAGTGTGGGCCGGGGGACTGGGGCCAACGTCCTGACTTTC; CDR3 protein: CASSVGRGTGANVLTF
J gene: TRBJ2-1; V gene: TRBV11-2; clone size: many; D gene: TRBD2; CDR3 DNA: TGTGCCAGCAGCTTTGGGGCGGGGGATTACAATGAGCAGTTCTTC; CDR3 protein: CASSFGAGDYNEQFF
J gene: TRBJ1-1; V gene: TRBV9; clone size: NA; D gene: NA; CDR3 DNA: TGCGCCAGCAGTGCTAACAGGGCTAGGGGTAATACTGAAGCTTTCTTT; CDR3 protein: CASSANRARGNTEAFF
J gene: TRBJ2-3; V gene: TRBV12-3/TRBV12-4; clone size: NA; D gene: NA; CDR3 DNA: TGTGCCAGCAGCGCAGCCCTGCCAGGGGATACGCAGTATTTT; CDR3 protein: CASSAALPGDTQYF
J gene: TRBJ2-7; V gene: TRBV7-2; clone size: few; D gene: NA; CDR3 DNA: TGTGCCAGCAGCTTATATGGGGGCGAGCAGTACTTC; CDR3 protein: CASSLYGGEQYF
J gene: TRBJ2-1; V gene: TRBV20-1; clone size: NA; D gene: NA; CDR3 DNA: TGCAGTGCTAGCCGATTTATACTAGCATACAATGAGCAGTTCTTC; CDR3 protein: CSASRFILAYNEQFF
J gene: TRBJ1-1; V gene: TRBV2; clone size: once; D gene: NA; CDR3 DNA: TGTGCCAGCAACGGTGGGGGGGGGGATCAGCCCCAGCACTTT; CDR3 protein: CASNGGGGDQPQHF
J gene: TRBJ2-7; V gene: TRBV11-2; clone size: few; D gene: TRBD1; CDR3 DNA: TGTGCCAGCAGCCCCGGGACAGGGAGCAGGGAGCAGTACTTC; CDR3 protein: CASSPGTGSREQYF
J gene: TRBJ2-2; V gene: TRBV5-1; clone size: NA; D gene: NA; CDR3 DNA: TGCGCCAGCAGCTTACTCACTACGGGTTCGAACACCGGGGAGCTGTTTTTT; CDR3 protein: CASSLLTTGSNTGELFF
J gene: TRBJ2-1; V gene: TRBV6-2/TRBV6-3; clone size: many; D gene: NA; CDR3 DNA: TGTGCCAGCAGTACCGGGACACCATACAATGAGCAGTTCTTC; CDR3 protein: CASSTGTPYNEQFF
J gene: TRBJ1-1; V gene: TRBV20-1; clone size: many; D gene: TRBD1; CDR3 DNA: TGCAGTGCTAGAGACTTGACAGGGGCAGGGTCTGAAGCTTTCTTT; CDR3 protein: CSARDLTGAGSEAFF
J gene: TRBJ1-3; V gene: TRBV7-2; clone size: NA; D gene: NA; CDR3 DNA: TGTGCCAGCAGCTCAACCTGGGGAAACACCATATATTTT; CDR3 protein: CASSSTWGNTIYF
J gene: TRBJ1-2; V gene: TRBV20-1; clone size: many; D gene: NA; CDR3 DNA: TGCAGTGCTAGAGATGCCAGGGTAGGCGGCTACACCTTC; CDR3 protein: CSARDARVGGYTF
J gene: TRBJ1-2; V gene: TRBV30; clone size: NA; D gene: TRBD1; CDR3 DNA: TGTGCCTGGAGCCTCCTACCTGGACAGGGTCTGCGCGGCTACACCTTC; CDR3 protein: CAWSLLPGQGLRGYTF
J gene: TRBJ2-7; V gene: TRBV24-1; clone size: NA; D gene: TRBD1; CDR3 DNA: TGTGCCACCAGTGAGGGCAGGGGGCCAGGAGAGCAGTACTTC; CDR3 protein: CATSEGRGPGEQYF
J gene: TRBJ2-3; V gene: TRBV24-1; clone size: NA; D gene: TRBD1; CDR3 DNA: TGTGCCACCAGTCAGACAGGGACCACAGATACGCAGTATTTT; CDR3 protein: CATSQTGTTDTQYF
J gene: TRBJ1-1; V gene: TRBV24-1; clone size: few; D gene: NA; CDR3 DNA: TGTGCCACCAGTGATTTGACGGGGGCGGCTTTCTTT; CDR3 protein: CATSDLTGAAFF
J gene: TRBJ2-1; V gene: TRBV12-3/TRBV12-4; clone size: NA; D gene: NA; CDR3 DNA: TGTGCCAGCAGTTCACGCCAGGGGGGAGTGGGTGAGCAGTTCTTC; CDR3 protein: CASSSRQGGVGEQFF
J gene: TRBJ1-3; V gene: TRBV5-1; clone size: NA; D gene: NA; CDR3 DNA: TGTGCCAGCAGTGATCCGGACGAGCAGTACACCATATATTTT; CDR3 protein: CASSDPDEQYTIYF
J gene: TRBJ1-4; V gene: TRBV7-7; clone size: many; D gene: NA; CDR3 DNA: TGTGCTAGCAGCTTAGCGCAAAGTGAAAAACTGTTTTTT; CDR3 protein: CASSLAQSEKLFF
J gene: TRBJ1-2; V gene: TRBV7-9; clone size: NA; D gene: NA; CDR3 DNA: TGTGCCAGCAGCCCACAATGGGGCACCAATTGCCACCTCTTC; CDR3 protein: CASSPQWGTNCHLF
J gene: TRBJ1-2; V gene: TRBV2; clone size: NA; D gene: TRBD1; CDR3 DNA: TGTGCCAGCAGAGACCGGGACAGAGAGATTCTGGTCTATGGCTACACCTTC; CDR3 protein: CASRDRDREILVYGYTF
J gene: TRBJ2-6; V gene: TRBV11-1; clone size: many; D gene: NA; CDR3 DNA: TGTGCCAGCAGCTTAACCATATGGGCTACCAACGTCCTGACTTTC; CDR3 protein: CASSLTIWATNVLTF
J gene: TRBJ1-3; V gene: TRBV4-3; clone size: NA; D gene: NA; CDR3 DNA: TGCGCCAGCAGGAGCTCTGGAAACACCATATATTTT; CDR3 protein: CASRSSGNTIYF
J gene: TRBJ1-3; V gene: TRBV6-1; clone size: NA; D gene: NA; CDR3 DNA: TGTGCCAGCAGTGAAGACAGAGCTGTAAACACCATATATTTT; CDR3 protein: CASSEDRAVNTIYF
J gene: TRBJ1-4; V gene: TRBV6-5; clone size: many; D gene: NA; CDR3 DNA: TGTGCCAGCAGTTACTCGGGCATCCCCCTGTTTTTT; CDR3 protein: CASSYSGIPLFF